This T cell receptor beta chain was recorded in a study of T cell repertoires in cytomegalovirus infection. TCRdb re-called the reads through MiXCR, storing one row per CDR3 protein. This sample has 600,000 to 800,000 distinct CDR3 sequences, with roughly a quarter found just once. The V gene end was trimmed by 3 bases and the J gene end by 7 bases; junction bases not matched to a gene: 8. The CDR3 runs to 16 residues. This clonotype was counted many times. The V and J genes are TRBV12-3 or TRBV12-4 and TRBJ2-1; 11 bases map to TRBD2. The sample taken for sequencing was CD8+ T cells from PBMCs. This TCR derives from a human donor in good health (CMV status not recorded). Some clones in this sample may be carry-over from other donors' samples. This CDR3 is CASSFPSGGLHNEQFF. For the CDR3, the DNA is TGTGCCAGCAGTTTTCCTAGCGGGGGGTTACATAATGAGCAGTTCTTC.